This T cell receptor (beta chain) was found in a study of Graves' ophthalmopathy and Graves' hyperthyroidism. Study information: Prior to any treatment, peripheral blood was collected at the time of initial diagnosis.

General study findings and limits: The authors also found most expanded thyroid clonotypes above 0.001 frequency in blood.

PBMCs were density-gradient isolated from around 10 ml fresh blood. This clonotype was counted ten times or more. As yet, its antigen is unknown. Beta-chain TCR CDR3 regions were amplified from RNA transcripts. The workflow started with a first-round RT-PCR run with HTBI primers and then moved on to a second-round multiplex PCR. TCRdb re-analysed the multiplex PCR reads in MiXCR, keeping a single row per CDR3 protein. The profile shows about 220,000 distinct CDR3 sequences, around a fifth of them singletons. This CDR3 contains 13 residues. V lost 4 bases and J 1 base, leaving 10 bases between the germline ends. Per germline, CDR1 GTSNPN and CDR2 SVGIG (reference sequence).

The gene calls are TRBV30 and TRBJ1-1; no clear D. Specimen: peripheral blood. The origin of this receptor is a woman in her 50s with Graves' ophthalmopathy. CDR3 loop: CAWKEQRNTEAFF. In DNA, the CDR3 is TGTGCCTGGAAGGAACAACGGAACACTGAAGCTTTCTTT.